This record covers a single T cell receptor beta chain. Profiling that covered TCR beta VDJ and CDR3 relied on genomic DNA as its template. Each CDR3 protein is one row after TCRdb ran MiXCR on the reads. The sample has roughly 200,000 distinct CDR3 sequences, about 60% seen once. The sample belongs to a study of CD8+CD57+ T cells in acquired aplastic anemia. Overall study context: Isolated CD4+ and CD8+ cells, once sorted, yielded DNA averaging around 3 ug.

Individuals selected for sequencing had exhibited CD8+CD57+ cell expansion on flow cytometry. No therapy was given to patients before blood sampling. Between the trimmed V and J ends, which lost 2 bases and 2 bases, there was a span of 21 bases. The germline CDR1 and CDR2 sequences are SNHLY and FYNNEI. The CDR3 spans 18 residues. Material for sequencing was sorted CD4+, CD8+, or CD8+CD57+ T cells (not recorded which) from PBMCs. This TCR came from a human donor with aplastic anemia. The J gene is TRBJ2-5, the V gene TRBV2, with D perhaps TRBD2 (6 bases). The CDR3 nucleotides are TGTGCCAGCAGTGAAAGTTTAATCGCGGGACTCCGTCAAGAGACCCAGTACTTC. This encodes CASSESLIAGLRQETQYF.